This T cell receptor beta chain was sequenced in a study of persistence of HIV-infected CD4 T cells. This CDR3 is 14 amino acids long. The ends were cut back, 6 bases at V and 2 bases at J, with 13 bases in the middle. Germline values: CDR1 MRHNA, CDR2 SNTAGT. As for this clone: Its antigen is unidentified.

Cells were stimulated with CMV-infected fibroblast lysates at roughly 10 ug/mL. CD4+ T cells upregulating both CD40 ligand and CD69 were sorted as responding cells. The immunoSEQ assay was version 4, run in survey mode. Profiling relied on immunoSEQ multiplex PCR, and the TCRdb table lists in-frame clones only, not all of them. The sample contains about 16,000 clones, almost 65% of which appear only once. The V gene is TRBV6-4, the J gene TRBJ1-1; TRBD1 is a possible D gene (5 bases). The receptor's source is an adult woman with HIV who was CMV-seropositive. The input for sequencing was CD4+ T cells sorted from PBMCs after roughly 17-hour stimulation, taken from a patient who received antiretroviral therapy. CDR3 in amino acids: CASRDTDKNTEAFF. The CDR3 nucleotides read TGTGCCAGCAGGGACACCGATAAAAACACTGAAGCTTTCTTT.